Listed here is a single T cell receptor beta chain. Its cognate antigen is unknown. A deep-level run was used for the assay. Generated by immunoSEQ multiplex PCR, the TCRdb table keeps only in-frame clones and is missing some. Here the sample spans roughly 2.2 million clones, 80% to 95% being singletons. The sample belongs to a study of shared clonotypes between healthy human individuals. The study's findings and limits: Rarefaction curves obtained for sorted subsets showed sequencing incomplete despite large depth.

There were only Caucasian adults among the donors, and all lived in Nashville, Tennessee. This CDR3 comprises 14 residues. V lost 4 bases and J lost 5, with 14 bases in between. Germline CDR1 SGHDN, CDR2 FVKESK. The chain recombines TRBV14 with TRBJ1-2; a weak D match, TRBD1 (6 bases). This receptor was taken from a man between 18 and 29 years old in good health. Some clones in this sample may be carry-over from other donors' samples. The sequenced sample consisted of naive CD4+ T cells from PBMCs. Subset: CD45RA+ positively selected. The CDR3 loop reads CASSPLQGRYGYTF. The DNA for the CDR3 is TGTGCCAGCAGCCCCCTCCAGGGGAGGTATGGCTACACCTTC.